This TCR beta chain was recorded in a study of T cells in Graves' hyperthyroidism and ophthalmopathy. Patients aged 18 to 65 had newly diagnosed hyperthyroidism of under 2 months' duration. Patients showing uncontrolled infection, other autoimmune disease, pregnancy or lactation were ineligible. Using over 8.5 ml of fresh peripheral blood, PBMCs were prepared. This clonotype was observed a few times. The conserved closing phenylalanine or tryptophan is absent in this CDR3, likely reflecting a read error. Regions amplified from RNA transcripts were the TCR beta CDR3 regions. With the HTBI primer set, the TCR CDR3 went through a first round of RT-PCR. Using its own MiXCR run on the multiplex PCR reads, TCRdb lists one record per CDR3 protein. The repertoire holds over 650,000 distinct CDR3 sequences, with 16% as singletons. Germline-derived CDR1 and CDR2 are SGHKS and YYEKEE (reference sequence). CDR3 length: 13 amino acids. V dropped 3 bases and J dropped 2 bases, with 8 bases sitting between them.

The sequence derives from a man between 18 and 35 years old with Graves' hyperthyroidism. This sequence joins TRBV5-5 and TRBJ1-1; D is possibly TRBD1 (5 bases). Input material: blood. The CDR3 DNA reads as TGTGCCAGCAGCTCGGACATAAACACTGAAGCTTTCTCT. Translated, it gives CASSSDINTEAFS.